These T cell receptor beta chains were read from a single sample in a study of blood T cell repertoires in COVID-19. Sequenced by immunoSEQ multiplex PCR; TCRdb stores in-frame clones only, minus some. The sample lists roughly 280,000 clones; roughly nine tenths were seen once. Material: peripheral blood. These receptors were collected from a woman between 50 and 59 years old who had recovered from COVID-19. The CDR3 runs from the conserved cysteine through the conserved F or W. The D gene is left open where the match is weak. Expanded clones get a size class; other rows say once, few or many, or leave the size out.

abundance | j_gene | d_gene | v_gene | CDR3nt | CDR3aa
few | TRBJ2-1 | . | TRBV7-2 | TGTGCCAGCAGCTTAGAACGCCTAGGTGGCGCTGAGCAGTTCTTC | CASSLERLGGAEQFF
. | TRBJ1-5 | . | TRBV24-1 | TGTGCCACCACGGAGTCCAATCAGCCCCAGCATTTT | CATTESNQPQHF
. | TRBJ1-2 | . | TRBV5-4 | TGTGCCAGCAGCCCCAGGGCCTTGTCCTATGGCTACACCTTC | CASSPRALSYGYTF
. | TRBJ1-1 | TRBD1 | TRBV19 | TGTGCCAGCAAGGCGGGACAGCTCCCTGACACTGAAGCTTTCTTT | CASKAGQLPDTEAFF
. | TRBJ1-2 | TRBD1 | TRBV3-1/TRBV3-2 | TGTGCCAGCAGCCCGTCCGGGACAGGGGTCTATGGCTACACCTTC | CASSPSGTGVYGYTF
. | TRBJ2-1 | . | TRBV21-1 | TGTGCCAGCAGCAACATAGCGATCGGGCCCGTCAATGAGCAGTTCTTC | CASSNIAIGPVNEQFF
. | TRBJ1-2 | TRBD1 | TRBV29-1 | TGCAGCGTCATGACAGGGGGCGAATATGGCTACACCTTC | CSVMTGGEYGYTF
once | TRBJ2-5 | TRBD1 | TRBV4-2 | TGTGCCAGCAGCCAAGATGACAGGGTAGGAGAGACCCAGTACTTC | CASSQDDRVGETQYF
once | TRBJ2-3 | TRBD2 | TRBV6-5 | TGTGCCAGCAGTTACCCGACTAGCCGAGGGCCGGATACGCAGTATTTT | CASSYPTSRGPDTQYF
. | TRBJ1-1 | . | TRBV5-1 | TGCGCCAGCAGCGAGGCTCAGAACACTGAAGCTTTCTTT | CASSEAQNTEAFF
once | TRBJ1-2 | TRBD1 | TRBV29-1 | TGCAGCGTTGACGTGACAGGGGTTAACTATGGCTACACCTTC | CSVDVTGVNYGYTF
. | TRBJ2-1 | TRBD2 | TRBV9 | TGTGCCAGCAGTGGACTAGCGGCGTTCGACAATGAGCAGTTCTTC | CASSGLAAFDNEQFF
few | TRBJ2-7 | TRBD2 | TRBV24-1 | TGTGCCACCAGTGGGGGACTAGCTCCCTACGAGCAGTACTTC | CATSGGLAPYEQYF
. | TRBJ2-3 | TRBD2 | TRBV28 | TGTGCCAGCAGGGCGGGGGGACGTGGGCAGTATTTT | CASRAGGRGQYF
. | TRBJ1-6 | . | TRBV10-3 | TGTGCCATCAGTGAGGGGAACGGGGGTAATTCACCCCTCCACTTT | CAISEGNGGNSPLHF
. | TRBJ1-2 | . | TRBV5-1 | TGCGCCAGCAGCCCCGAAGGAGCTAACTATGGCTACACCTTC | CASSPEGANYGYTF
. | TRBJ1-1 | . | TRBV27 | TGTGCCAGCAGTCAATACAGGTCTTATGACACTGAAGCTTTCTTT | CASSQYRSYDTEAFF
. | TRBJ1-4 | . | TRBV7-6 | TGTGCCAGCAGCTTAGGAGTGACAACTAATGAAAAACTGTTTTTT | CASSLGVTTNEKLFF
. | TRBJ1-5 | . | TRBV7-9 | TGTGCCACCTCGACCGACTATAGCAATCAGCCCCAGCATTTT | CATSTDYSNQPQHF
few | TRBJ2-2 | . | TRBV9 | TGTGCCAGCAGCAACACGAACACCGGGGAGCTGTTTTTT | CASSNTNTGELFF
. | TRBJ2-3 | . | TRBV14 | TGTGCCAGCAGCCCGATCTCGGCCGGAGCGGGCCCGTGGACAGATACGCAGTATTTT | CASSPISAGAGPWTDTQYF
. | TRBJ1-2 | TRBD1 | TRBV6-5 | TGTGCCAGCAGTCCCCGGACAGGGGCCTATGGCTACACCTTC | CASSPRTGAYGYTF
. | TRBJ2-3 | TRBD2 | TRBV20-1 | TGCAGTGCTAGTACTAGCGGACACTTTAACACAGATACGCAGTATTTT | CSASTSGHFNTDTQYF
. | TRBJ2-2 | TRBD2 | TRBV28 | TGTGCCAGCAGTTTACCCGGGACTAGCGGGAGGGCCGGGAGCGGGGAGCTGTTTTTT | CASSLPGTSGRAGSGELFF
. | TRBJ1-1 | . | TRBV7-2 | TGTGCCAGCACGCAAGGGGGGGGGACTGAAGCTTTCTTT | CASTQGGGTEAFF